This TCR beta chain was identified during a study of T cell repertoires in ileal Crohn's disease. V was pared by 2 bases and J by 5 bases, with 10 bases between. CDR1 is MNHEY and CDR2 is SMNVEV in the germline V gene (reference sequence). This CDR3 is built from 14 residues. TCRdb keeps only in-frame clones here, not all; method: immunoSEQ multiplex PCR. Among 10,000 to 15,000 clones, 65% to 85% were seen once, and the ten largest hold 17%. Stated time point: neoterminal ileum biopsy at postoperative endoscopy, about 6 months after surgery. The receptor was derived from an adult with Crohn's disease. The rearrangement joins TRBV27 to TRBJ1-5; D may be TRBD1 (5 bases). The sample comprised ileal tissue. The chain's CDR3 is CASSLRGSHQPQHF. The CDR3 coding sequence is TGTGCCAGCAGTTTAAGGGGAAGTCATCAGCCCCAGCATTTT.